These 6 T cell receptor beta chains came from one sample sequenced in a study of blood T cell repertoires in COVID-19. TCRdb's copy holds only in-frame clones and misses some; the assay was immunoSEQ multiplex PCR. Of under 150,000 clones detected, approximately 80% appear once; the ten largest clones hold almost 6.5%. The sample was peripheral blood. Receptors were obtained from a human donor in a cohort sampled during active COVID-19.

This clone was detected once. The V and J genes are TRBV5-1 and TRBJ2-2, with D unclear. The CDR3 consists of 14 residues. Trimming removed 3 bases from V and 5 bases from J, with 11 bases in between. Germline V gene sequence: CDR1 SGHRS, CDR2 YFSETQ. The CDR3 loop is CASSSRSGTGELFF. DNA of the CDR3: TGCGCCAGCAGCTCGAGAAGTGGTACCGGGGAGCTGTTTTTT.

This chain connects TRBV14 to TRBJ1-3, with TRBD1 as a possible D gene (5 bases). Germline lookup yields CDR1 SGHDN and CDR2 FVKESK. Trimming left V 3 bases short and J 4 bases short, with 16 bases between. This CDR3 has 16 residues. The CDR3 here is CASSHPGLPTGNTIYF. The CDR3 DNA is TGTGCCAGCAGCCATCCGGGACTCCCCACAGGAAACACCATATATTTT.

The CDR3 protein is CASSFQTGTSTDTQYF. In DNA, the CDR3 is TGTGCCAGCAGTTTTCAGACAGGGACTAGCACAGATACGCAGTATTTT. V gene TRBV28 combines with J gene TRBJ2-3; possibly TRBD1 for D (7 bases). Germline V CDR1 and CDR2: MDHEN, SYDVKM. The CDR3 runs to 16 residues. Trimming left V 3 bases short and J 0 bases short, with 13 bases between.

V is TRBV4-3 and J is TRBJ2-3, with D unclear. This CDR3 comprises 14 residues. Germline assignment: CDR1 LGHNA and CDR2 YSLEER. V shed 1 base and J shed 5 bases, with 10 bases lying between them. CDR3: CASSQGQVGDTQYF. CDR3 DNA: TGCGCCAGCAGCCAAGGGCAGGTTGGAGATACGCAGTATTTT.

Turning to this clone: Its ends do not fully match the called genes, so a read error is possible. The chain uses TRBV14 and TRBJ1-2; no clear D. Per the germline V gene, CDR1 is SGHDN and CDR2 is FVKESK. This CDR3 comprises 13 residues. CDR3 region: CASSQDFRQAPHF. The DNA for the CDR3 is TGTGCCAGCAGCCAAGATTTTCGGCAGGCCCCTCACTTC.

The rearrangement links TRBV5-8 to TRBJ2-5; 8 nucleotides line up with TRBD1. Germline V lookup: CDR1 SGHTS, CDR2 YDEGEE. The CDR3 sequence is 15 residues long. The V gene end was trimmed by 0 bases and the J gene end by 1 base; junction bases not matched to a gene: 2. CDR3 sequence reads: CASSLGTGSQETQYF. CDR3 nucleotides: TGTGCCAGCAGCTTGGGGACAGGGAGCCAAGAGACCCAGTACTTC. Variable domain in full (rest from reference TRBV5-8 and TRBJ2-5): EAGVTQSPTHLIKTRGQQATLRCSPISGHTSVYWYQQALGLGLQFLLWYDEGEERNRGNFPPRFSGRQFPNYSSELNVNALELEDSALYLCASSLGTGSQETQYFGPGTRLLVL.